The present T cell receptor (beta chain) was sequenced within a study of T cell responses to AZD1222 COVID-19 vaccine. As concerns this clone: Antigen unknown.

The V gene's germline CDR1 is SGDLS and CDR2 YYNGEE. Trimming took off 3 bases at V and 0 bases at J, with 9 bases between the two ends. This CDR3 has 15 residues. The assay was immunoSEQ multiplex PCR, and TCRdb's table has in-frame clones only and misses some. The sample yields 150,000 to 200,000 clones, around 94% seen once. Broader study findings: Donor demographics were predominantly white British with a female majority; clonal diversity may be underestimated.

V gene TRBV9 combines with J gene TRBJ1-4, with D possibly matching TRBD1 (5 bases). Material: peripheral blood, obtained 28 days after the second AZD1222 dose. This sequence was found in an adult who received the AZD1222 COVID-19 vaccine. Here the CDR3 reads CASSATVSTNEKLFF. The CDR3 region has the DNA TGTGCCAGCAGCGCGACAGTTTCAACTAATGAAAAACTGTTTTTT. The entire variable domain, with the rest obtained from reference TRBV9 and TRBJ1-4, is as follows: DSGVTQTPKHLITATGQRVTLRCSPRSGDLSVYWYQQSLDQGLQFLIQYYNGEERAKGNILERFSAQQFPDLHSELNLSSLELGDSALYFCASSATVSTNEKLFFGSGTQLSVL.